Each of the 20 T cell receptor beta chains below was sequenced from the same sample in a study of CD8+CD57+ T cells in acquired aplastic anemia. Genomic DNA served as template for TCR beta VDJ and CDR3 profiling. TCRdb re-derived calls from the reads in MiXCR, one entry per CDR3 protein. This sample carries fewer than 250,000 distinct CDR3 sequences, around 46% of them seen once, and the ten largest clones take 6.5% to 10%. Patients chosen for sequencing had shown CD8+CD57+ cell expansion by flow cytometry. Sample: sorted CD4+, CD8+, or CD8+CD57+ T cells (not recorded which) from PBMCs. The receptors were sampled from a human donor with aplastic anemia.

V usage is TRBV2 and J usage is TRBJ2-5; D unresolved. Germline CDR1 reads SNHLY; CDR2 reads FYNNEI. The CDR3 loop spans 14 amino acids. Trimming took 4 bases from V and 4 from J, leaving 13 bases between them. This chain's CDR3 is CASSVRRLGETQYF. The CDR3 nucleotides are TGTGCCAGCAGTGTCCGTCGGCTGGGAGAGACCCAGTACTTC.

The chain combines TRBV7-2 with TRBJ2-5; D call uncertain. CDR1 and CDR2 (germline): SGHTA, FQGNSA. The CDR3 loop spans 12 amino acids. V lost 2 bases and J lost 4, with 5 bases in between. CDR3 coding DNA: TGTGCCAGCAGCTTATCAGCAGAGACCCAGTACTTC. Its protein product is CASSLSAETQYF.

This clonotype was seen a few times. This chain connects TRBV27 to TRBJ1-2, with D perhaps TRBD1 (6 bases). Per the germline V gene, CDR1 is MNHEY and CDR2 is SMNVEV (reference sequence). The CDR3 has 12 amino acids. The V end was cut by 6 bases, the J end by 8 bases, with 13 bases between. CDR3 DNA: TGTGCCAGCAGGATAGGACAGAACGGCTACACCTTC. Its translation is CASRIGQNGYTF.

This clonotype appeared many times. The V call is TRBV7-3, the J call TRBJ2-5; D is perhaps TRBD1 or TRBD2 (7 bases each). Germline CDR1 is SGHTA and CDR2 is FQGTGA. V shed 4 bases and J shed 4 bases, with 19 bases lying between them. This CDR3 contains 16 residues. CDR3 coding DNA: TGTGCCAGCAGCTCCCCTCAGGGGGGGGGAGGAGAGACCCAGTACTTC. Encoded protein: CASSSPQGGGGETQYF. The whole variable domain, remainder taken from reference TRBV7-3 and TRBJ2-5, is GAGVSQTPSNKVTEKGKYVELRCDPISGHTALYWYRQSLGQGPEFLIYFQGTGAADDSGLPNDRFFAVRPEGSVSTLKIQRTERGDSAVYLCASSSPQGGGGETQYFGPGTRLLVL.

This clonotype came up once. The chain is built from TRBV9 and TRBJ1-1, with D unclear. Germline values: CDR1 SGDLS, CDR2 YYNGEE. The CDR3 length is 14 residues. V gave up 2 bases and J gave up 1 base, with 9 bases separating them. The DNA of the CDR3 is TGTGCCAGCAGCGTGGGAGCTAAGAACACTGAAGCTTTCTTT. Translation gives CASSVGAKNTEAFF. Using reference TRBV9 and TRBJ1-1 for the parts outside the CDR3, the full variable domain is DSGVTQTPKHLITATGQRVTLRCSPRSGDLSVYWYQQSLDQGLQFLIQYYNGEERAKGNILERFSAQQFPDLHSELNLSSLELGDSALYFCASSVGAKNTEAFFGQGTRLTVV.

This clonotype was detected only a few times. The J gene is TRBJ2-7, the V gene TRBV13, with 15 bases that match TRBD2. This CDR3 spans 15 amino acids. Trimming cost V 5 bases and J 5 bases; bases outside gene matches: 4. The germline V gene has CDR1 PRHDT and CDR2 FYEKMQ (reference sequence). In nucleotides, the CDR3 is TGTGCCAGCAGCCCTGGGACTAGCGGGGGGAACGAGCAGTACTTC. Translating gives CASSPGTSGGNEQYF. Based on the CDR3 plus reference TRBV13 and TRBJ2-7, the full variable domain is AAGVIQSPRHLIKEKRETATLKCYPIPRHDTVYWYQQGPGQDPQFLISFYEKMQSDKGSIPDRFSAQQFSDYHSELNMSSLELGDSALYFCASSPGTSGGNEQYFGPGTRLTVT.

This clonotype occurred many times. The V call is TRBV4-3, the J call TRBJ1-1; no definite D call. Germline V CDR1 and CDR2: LGHNA, YSLEER. Between the trimmed V and J ends, which lost 0 bases and 5 bases, there was a span of 16 bases. This CDR3 contains 16 residues. The DNA of the CDR3 is TGCGCCAGCAGCCAAGATCTCGGCCCCGTGTGGACTGAAGCTTTCTTT. As protein: CASSQDLGPVWTEAFF.

V and J are TRBV9 and TRBJ2-7, with TRBD2 as a possible D gene (5 bases). Looked up from germline, CDR1 is SGDLS and CDR2 is YYNGEE. The CDR3 extends over 15 amino acids. The germline V and J ends were trimmed by 0 bases and 5 bases, with 15 bases remaining between them. CDR3 sequence: CASSVVPARAHEQYF. CDR3 nucleotides: TGTGCCAGCAGCGTAGTGCCAGCGAGGGCCCACGAGCAGTACTTC.

The V and J genes are TRBV2 and TRBJ1-3; no reliable D call. Germline CDR1 reads SNHLY; CDR2 reads FYNNEI. Trimming removed 3 bases at V and 4 bases at J, with 10 bases between. The CDR3 sequence is 14 residues long. CDR3 bases: TGTGCCAGCAGTGAGGACGGGTTCGGAAACACCATATATTTT. Its protein is CASSEDGFGNTIYF. The full variable domain, rest sourced from reference TRBV2 and TRBJ1-3, is EPEVTQTPSHQVTQMGQEVILRCVPISNHLYFYWYRQILGQKVEFLVSFYNNEISEKSEIFDDQFSVERPDGSNFTLKIRSTKLEDSAMYFCASSEDGFGNTIYFGEGSWLTVV.

This clonotype has only a few counts. This clone may be a read error of a much larger clone one base away. The chain joins TRBV7-9 to TRBJ1-1; maybe TRBD1 (6 bases). The CDR3 has 12 residues. Looked up from germline, CDR1 is SEHNR and CDR2 is FQNEAQ (reference sequence). The CDR3 nucleotides read TGTCCCACCGAGGGACAGAACACTGAAGCTTTCTTT. Translating gives CPTEGQNTEAFF.

Notes on this clonotype: At one end the junction does not follow the germline gene, possibly because of a read error. In DNA form, the CDR3 reads TGCAGTGCTAGAGATCTGGGGGCGGCTAGCCGGAGTAATTCACCCCCCCACTTT. Its protein product is CSARDLGAASRSNSPPHF. The chain recombines TRBV20-1 with TRBJ1-6; D is possibly TRBD1 (6 bases). Germline loops: CDR1 DFQATT, CDR2 SNEGSKA (reference sequence). CDR3 length equals 18 residues.

This clonotype was seen only a few times. The junction departs from the called germline gene at one end, perhaps through a read error. The V call is TRBV7-9, the J call TRBJ2-1; TRBD1 agrees at 8 bases. Germline V gene data show CDR1 as SEHNR and CDR2 as FQNEAQ (reference sequence). The CDR3 runs 16 residues. The DNA for the CDR3 is TGCGCCAGCAGCCAAGTTCGCAGGGGGCCCAACAATGAGCAGTTCTTC. It encodes CASSQVRRGPNNEQFF.

This clonotype was recorded many times. The CDR3 DNA sequence: TGTGCCAGCAGCTCCCCCGAGGGCTACGAGCAGTACTTC. Translated: CASSSPEGYEQYF. This sequence joins TRBV7-9 and TRBJ2-7; D perhaps matches TRBD2 (5 bases). Trimming removed 4 bases from V and 3 bases from J, with 10 bases in between. The germline V gene encodes CDR1 SEHNR and CDR2 FQNEAQ (reference sequence). The CDR3 contains 13 residues.

This clonotype was seen at least ten times. An end of the junction does not agree with germline; a read error may underlie this. The rearrangement joins TRBV7-8 to TRBJ2-7, with a possible D match to TRBD1 (6 bases). This CDR3 region has 11 residues. The germline CDR1 and CDR2 sequences are SGHVS and FQNEAQ. CDR3 in DNA: TGTGCCAGCAGCTTAGGTTCAGGGGCTGACTTC. The encoded protein is CASSLGSGADF.

V and J are TRBV19 and TRBJ2-1; a possible D gene is TRBD2 (6 bases). CDR3 size: 13 residues. Germline-derived CDR1 and CDR2 are LNHDA and SQIVND (reference sequence). Deletions cut 7 bases from V and 7 bases from J, with 14 bases between. The DNA for the CDR3 is TGTGCCAGTACCAACCGTCGGGGGAATGAGCAGTTCTTC. Residues: CASTNRRGNEQFF.

V gene TRBV7-9 combines with J gene TRBJ1-2; D is undetermined. V lost 4 bases to trimming and J lost 0 bases, with 9 bases between them. The length of the CDR3 is 14 residues. Germline values: CDR1 SEHNR, CDR2 FQNEAQ (reference sequence). CDR3 coding DNA: TGTGCCAGCAGCTGGGGAAGTGCTAACTATGGCTACACCTTC. The encoded protein is CASSWGSANYGYTF.

This clonotype was recorded at least ten times. V and J are TRBV20-1 and TRBJ2-7, with 7 bases that match TRBD1. Trimming removed 0 bases from V and 0 bases from J; junction bases left unmatched: 5. Germline CDR1 DFQATT, CDR2 SNEGSKA (reference sequence). The CDR3 extends over 15 amino acids. The CDR3 here is CSARDPGQASYEQYF. CDR3 coding DNA: TGCAGTGCTAGAGATCCCGGACAGGCCTCCTACGAGCAGTACTTC.

The V call is TRBV9, the J call TRBJ2-3, with D unresolved. Germline V gives CDR1 SGDLS, CDR2 YYNGEE. The CDR3 loop spans 13 amino acids. V lost 4 bases and J 4 bases, leaving 10 bases between the germline ends. This CDR3 is CASSIVRSDTQYF. The CDR3 nucleotides read TGTGCCAGCAGCATAGTGAGGTCAGATACGCAGTATTTT.

Turning to this clonotype: A read error may produce the germline difference seen at one junction end. The chain combines TRBV24-1 with TRBJ1-2; D is ambiguous. The CDR3 consists of 14 residues. From germline, CDR1 is KGHDR and CDR2 SFDVKD. The CDR3 DNA sequence: TGTGCCACCAGTGATTCACAGACTAACCATGGCCACACCTTC. Its translation: CATSDSQTNHGHTF.

The chain combines TRBV10-3 with TRBJ2-7; 8 bases align to TRBD2. Germline loops: CDR1 ENHRY, CDR2 SYGVKD. The CDR3 runs to 13 residues. J lost 3 bases, V lost 7 bases, and 5 bases had no gene match. The CDR3 DNA is TGTGCCATCATGCTGGCGGGGGGCTACGAGCAGTACTTC. It codes for CAIMLAGGYEQYF.